The 17 T cell receptor beta chains listed next were all sequenced from one sample in a study of STAT5B mutations in CD4+ large granular lymphocyte leukemia. Sequenced by immunoSEQ multiplex PCR; TCRdb stores in-frame clones only, minus some. This table holds more than 25,000 clones, roughly 79% found once. Source material: CD4+ T cells from blood buffy coats. These receptors all come from a human donor in good health.

The chain is built from TRBV6-1 and TRBJ2-6; 9 positions agree with TRBD1. The CDR3 sequence is 15 residues long. V gave up 6 bases and J gave up 2 bases; unmatched junction bases: 2. The germline V gene has CDR1 MNHNS and CDR2 SASEGT. The CDR3 sequence: CASSGTGTGANVLTF. CDR3 nucleotide sequence: TGTGCCAGCAGCGGGACAGGGACTGGGGCCAACGTCCTGACTTTC.

This clone was counted a few times. The V gene is TRBV30, the J gene TRBJ1-5, with no clear D. Trimming pared 1 base from V and 4 bases from J, leaving 8 bases between. CDR3 length: 13 residues. Per the germline V gene, CDR1 is GTSNPN and CDR2 is SVGIG (reference sequence). CDR3 loop: CAWSGESNQPQHF. Here the CDR3 DNA reads TGTGCCTGGAGTGGCGAGAGTAATCAGCCCCAGCATTTT.

This clone has a single count. The rearrangement links TRBV6-1 to TRBJ2-5, with TRBD1 matching 9 bases. Germline-derived CDR1 and CDR2 are MNHNS and SASEGT. This CDR3 is built from 17 residues. Trimming removed 2 bases from V and 7 bases from J; junction bases left unmatched: 14. The CDR3 sequence is CASSESSGTGICATQYF. The CDR3 nucleotides read TGTGCCAGCAGTGAATCGTCCGGGACAGGGATTTGCGCGACCCAGTACTTC.

The chain uses TRBV5-1 and TRBJ2-3, with D uncertain. Trimming removed 2 bases at V and 2 bases at J, with 15 bases between. The CDR3 is 16 amino acids. Germline-derived CDR1 and CDR2 are SGHRS and YFSETQ. The CDR3 loop is CASSFGRKPVTDTQYF. CDR3 bases: TGCGCCAGCAGCTTCGGACGAAAACCAGTCACAGATACGCAGTATTTT.

DNA for the CDR3: TGCGCCAGCAGCCCGCTAGCTGGGAGCTCCTACGAGCAGTACTTC. It is translated as CASSPLAGSSYEQYF. This chain uses TRBV5-1 with TRBJ2-7; D perhaps matches TRBD2 (5 bases). The ends were cut back, 4 bases at V and 0 bases at J, with 14 bases in the middle. This CDR3 comprises 15 residues. CDR1 is SGHRS and CDR2 is YFSETQ in the germline V gene.

This clone was counted once. DNA of the CDR3: TGTGCCAGCAGGGTAGGAGGGGGCACTGAAGCTTTCTTT. It encodes CASRVGGGTEAFF. This rearrangement joins TRBV27 to TRBJ1-1; D is possibly TRBD1 (6 bases). The CDR3 contains 13 residues. Germline V gene lookup returns CDR1 MNHEY and CDR2 SMNVEV (reference sequence). The V end was cut by 6 bases, the J end by 4 bases, with 12 bases between.

In this sample, this clone turned up a few times. V usage is TRBV6-1 and J usage is TRBJ1-1, with 7 positions matching TRBD1. This CDR3 has 15 amino acids. Germline CDR1 MNHNS, CDR2 SASEGT. The J segment lost 5 bases and the V segment lost 4 bases, leaving 10 bases of the junction unmatched. This chain's CDR3 is CASSARTQGGTEAFF. The CDR3 nucleotides read TGTGCCAGCAGTGCAAGAACCCAGGGGGGGACTGAAGCTTTCTTT.

The chain is built from TRBV29-1 and TRBJ2-5, with a weak D call TRBD2 (6 bases). V lost 4 bases to trimming and J lost 2 bases, with 8 bases between them. Germline V gene lookup returns CDR1 SQVTM and CDR2 ANQGSEA. The CDR3 length is 12 residues. The CDR3 loop reads CSVGDFQETQYF. The CDR3 nucleotides are TGCAGCGTTGGGGACTTTCAAGAGACCCAGTACTTC. Combining the CDR3 with reference TRBV29-1 and TRBJ2-5 gives the whole variable domain SAVISQKPSRDICQRGTSLTIQCQVDSQVTMMFWYRQQPGQSLTLIATANQGSEATYESGFVIDKFPISRPNLTFSTLTVSNMSPEDSSIYLCSVGDFQETQYFGPGTRLLVL.

This chain uses TRBV5-5 with TRBJ2-1; TRBD2 matches 16 bases. V lost 4 bases and J lost 2; bases outside the gene matches: 3. Germline assignment: CDR1 SGHKS and CDR2 YYEKEE (reference sequence). The CDR3 extends over 17 amino acids. CDR3 bases: TGTGCCAGCAGCGTAGGGACTAGCGGGAGGGCCTACAATGAGCAGTTCTTC. This gives the protein CASSVGTSGRAYNEQFF. Full variable domain (missing parts from reference TRBV5-5 and TRBJ2-1): DAGVTQSPTHLIKTRGQQVTLRCSPISGHKSVSWYQQVLGQGPQFIFQYYEKEERGRGNFPDRFSARQFPNYSSELNVNALLLGDSALYLCASSVGTSGRAYNEQFFGPGTRLTVL.

V usage is TRBV6-6 and J usage is TRBJ2-3; D possibly corresponds to TRBD2 (5 bases). Germline V gene sequence: CDR1 MNHNY, CDR2 SVGAGI (reference sequence). The CDR3 runs to 15 residues. Trimming removed 5 bases at V and 1 base at J, with 13 bases between. This chain's CDR3 is CASSTTSGGTDTQYF. The CDR3 DNA reads TGTGCCAGCAGTACCACTAGTGGTGGCACAGATACGCAGTATTTT.

This CDR3 reads CASSSDGQDYGYTF. Here the CDR3 DNA reads TGCGCCAGCAGCTCGGACGGACAGGACTATGGCTACACCTTC. The rearrangement joins TRBV5-1 to TRBJ1-2; TRBD1 matches 7 bases. In germline, CDR1 is SGHRS, CDR2 YFSETQ. With V trimmed by 3 bases and J by 3 bases, 5 bases remained unmatched. The CDR3 loop spans 14 amino acids.

V and J are TRBV16 and TRBJ1-2; 8 bases match TRBD1. V lost 4 bases to trimming and J lost 9 bases; unmatched junction nucleotides: 4. CDR3 length: 12 residues. CDR1 KGHSY and CDR2 FQNENV come from the germline V gene. As DNA, the CDR3 is TGTGCCAGCAGCCGGACAGGGTATAGCTACACCTTC. Translation: CASSRTGYSYTF.

The chain combines TRBV7-6 with TRBJ2-5; D unresolved. The DNA end lines up better with TRBJ2-7; the J call may be wrong. There are 13 residues in the CDR3. CDR1 SGHVS and CDR2 FNYEAQ come from the germline V gene. The CDR3 sequence: CASSYGPSYEQYF. CDR3 nucleotides: TGTGCCAGCAGCTACGGGCCAAGCTACGAGCAGTACTTC.

To note about this clone: One junction end does not reproduce the germline sequence, and a read error may be involved. This chain uses TRBV7-7 with TRBJ1-4; the match to TRBD1 covers 8 bases. The germline V gene encodes CDR1 SSHAT and CDR2 FNYEAQ (reference sequence). The CDR3 covers 14 residues. The CDR3 DNA reads as TGTGCTAGCAGTCCTCAGGGGGCAAATGAAAAACTGTTTTTT. Translated, it gives CASSPQGANEKLFF.

The chain uses TRBV6-5 and TRBJ2-5; D call uncertain. The CDR3 length is 13 residues. Germline loops: CDR1 MNHEY, CDR2 SVGAGI. V gave up 2 bases and J gave up 3 bases, with 7 bases separating them. CDR3 sequence reads: CASSYNREETQYF. The CDR3 nucleotides read TGTGCCAGCAGTTACAACCGGGAAGAGACCCAGTACTTC.

This clone was seen a few times. The rearrangement links TRBV6-5 to TRBJ2-7; no firm D call. Trimming took off 0 bases at V and 3 bases at J, with 15 bases between the two ends. The CDR3 spans 16 residues. Germline assignment: CDR1 MNHEY and CDR2 SVGAGI. The CDR3: CASSYSFRSLDYEQYF. The CDR3 DNA follows: TGTGCCAGCAGTTACTCATTCAGGTCCCTGGACTACGAGCAGTACTTC.

The chain joins TRBV18 to TRBJ2-7; maybe TRBD2 (6 bases). Trimming pared 1 base from V and 0 bases from J, leaving 10 bases between. Per germline, CDR1 KGHSH and CDR2 LQKENI. The CDR3 is 15 residues long. The CDR3 region has the DNA TGTGCCAGCTCACCACGTTCCGGGAGCTCCTACGAGCAGTACGTC. It encodes CASSPRSGSSYEQYV.